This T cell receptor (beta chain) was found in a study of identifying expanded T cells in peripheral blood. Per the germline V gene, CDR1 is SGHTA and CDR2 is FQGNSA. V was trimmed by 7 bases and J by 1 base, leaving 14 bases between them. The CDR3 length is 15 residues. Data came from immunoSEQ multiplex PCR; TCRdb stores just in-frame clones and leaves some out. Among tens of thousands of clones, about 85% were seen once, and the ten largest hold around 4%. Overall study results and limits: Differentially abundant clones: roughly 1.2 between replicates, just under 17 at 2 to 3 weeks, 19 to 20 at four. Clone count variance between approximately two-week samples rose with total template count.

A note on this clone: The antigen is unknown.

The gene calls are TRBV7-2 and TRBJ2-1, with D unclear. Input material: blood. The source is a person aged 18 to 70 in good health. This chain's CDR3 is CASTPGVSSYNEQFF. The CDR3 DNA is TGTGCCAGCACCCCAGGCGTGTCGTCCTACAATGAGCAGTTCTTC.